Listed below are T cell receptor beta chains from one sample, sequenced in a study of blood T cell repertoires in COVID-19. Libraries were prepared by immunoSEQ multiplex PCR; TCRdb keeps only in-frame clonotypes and omits some of them. The repertoire holds more than 200,000 clones, with 87% as singletons. The sample taken for sequencing was peripheral blood. The receptor set was obtained from a man between 18 and 29 years old with active or convalescent COVID-19. Both conserved end residues are part of each CDR3. Clone size, where shown, is once, few, many, or a class for clones that have expanded.

-,TRBV7-2,CASSKLGGDSYNEQFF
-,TRBV9,CASSVGGNYNEQFF
-,TRBV25-1,CASGGGSNQPQHF
-,TRBV19,CASSMGGYEKLFF
-,TRBV30,CAWSAENYGYTF
-,TRBV6-7,CASSYDRDRVICGYTF
-,TRBV27,CASSYRQAAYEQYF
-,TRBV4-3,CASSHKEVASADTQYF
-,TRBV3-1/TRBV3-2,CASSPLTSNTEAFF
-,TRBV7-3,CASSPVGRGRNEQFF
-,TRBV5-1,CASSFEANEKLFF
few,TRBV3-1/TRBV3-2,CASSQDEGGTGNTIYF
-,TRBV27,CASSLSMVGTEAFF
-,TRBV5-1,CASSKTPGQVTAASYEQYF
-,TRBV6-5,CASKEGPNTEAFF
-,TRBV27,CASSLNPPGVSPQHF
-,TRBV4-3,CASSQEGLAAAGNEQFF
-,TRBV7-2,CASSYRVDYGYTF
once,TRBV24-1,CATSDPTPSGSSYNEQFF
-,TRBV5-1,CASSLVQTNTEAFF
-,TRBV6-6,CASSPRQASNQPQHF
-,TRBV27,CASSSSGLLSYEQYF
-,TRBV6-5,CASSYSAGAAFF
-,TRBV28,CASSSYNYGYTF
-,TRBV20-1,CSAWAAEAFF
-,TRBV5-4,CASSRDMNTEAFF
-,TRBV6-2/TRBV6-3,CASSYEFRGAYEQYF
-,TRBV7-9,CASSRDSRKDTEAFF
-,TRBV19,CASSIQGAKLNTEAFF
-,TRBV10-2,CASSEGRTGSPNRNEQFF
-,TRBV27,CASSLSGGAGGYTF
-,TRBV6-4,CASSDSGSYGYTF
-,TRBV21-1,CASSKAVTGYSNQPQHF
-,TRBV2,CASRKSLAATDTQYF
few,TRBV28,CASSFQGGPSNEKLFF
-,TRBV9,CASSVSGSSGNTIYF
-,TRBV6-5,CASSAENYGYTF
once,TRBV11-2,CASSLILAYNEQFF
-,TRBV6-4,CASSANGQGAYNEQFF
-,TRBV6-5,CATSDYQGGTQYF
few,TRBV5-1,CASSPQTEASYGYTF